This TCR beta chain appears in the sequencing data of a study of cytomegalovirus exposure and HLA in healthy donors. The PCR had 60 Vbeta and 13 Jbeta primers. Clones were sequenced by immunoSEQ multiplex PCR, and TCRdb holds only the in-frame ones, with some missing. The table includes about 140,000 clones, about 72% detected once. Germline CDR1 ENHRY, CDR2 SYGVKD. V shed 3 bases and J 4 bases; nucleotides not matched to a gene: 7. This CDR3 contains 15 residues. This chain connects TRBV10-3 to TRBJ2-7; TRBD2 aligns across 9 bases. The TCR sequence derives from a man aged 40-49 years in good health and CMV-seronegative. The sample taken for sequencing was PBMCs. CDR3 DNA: TGTGCCATCAGTGATTCGCGGGAGGGCCATTACGAGCAGTACTTC. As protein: CAISDSREGHYEQYF.